Below, one T cell receptor beta chain is given with its context. Its antigen is undetermined. CDR1 SGHRS and CDR2 YFSETQ come from the germline V gene. Germline trimming cut 5 bases from V and 0 bases from J; bases unmatched to any gene: 7. This CDR3 has 16 amino acids. This entry is derived from a study of T cell repertoires in cytomegalovirus infection. Study summary: Indications came from public TCR beta signatures; they pointed to CMV infection and to a matching HLA type.

Whole-study results and caveats: Summed frequency of public TCR beta families distinguished CMV carriers with the relevant HLA. Predominance within the ex vivo response was attributable to HLA-C-restricted CMV-specific TCR beta clonotypes.

TCRdb called the reads again in MiXCR, with one record for every CDR3 protein. This table holds about 490,000 distinct CDR3 sequences, 11% found once. This clonotype originated in a human donor in good health (CMV status not recorded). Some clones in this sample may be carry-over from other donors' samples. The rearrangement uses TRBV5-1 and TRBJ2-1; 8 nucleotides agree with TRBD2. The sequenced sample was PBMCs. The DNA for the CDR3 is TGCGCCAGCAGAATGATAGCGGGGCGCTCCTACAATGAGCAGTTCTTC. Translation: CASRMIAGRSYNEQFF.